The 32 T cell receptor beta chains below all came from one sample that was sequenced in a study of blood T cell repertoires in COVID-19 (TCRdb year 2020). Library preparation used the immunoSEQ multiplex PCR assay. This is the immuneACCESS table as TCRdb keeps it, with only in-frame sequences that have V and J called. A part of the clones is gone; compared with another copy, unresolved V genes explain less than half, and the rest is unexplained. This sample is represented by around 140,000 clones; about 89% of them were singletons. The biggest ten clones account for roughly a sixth of the sample. Material: peripheral blood. The source is a man over 45 with active or convalescent COVID-19.

The chain links TRBV5-1 to TRBJ2-1, with 10 bases lining up with TRBD2. V shed 4 bases and J 5 bases; nucleotides not matched to a gene: 3. CDR3 length: 14 residues. CDR1 SGHRS and CDR2 YFSETQ come from the germline V gene. CDR3: CASSPTSGNNEQFF. CDR3 nucleotide sequence: TGCGCCAGCAGCCCAACTAGCGGGAACAATGAGCAGTTCTTC.

V and J are TRBV24-1 and TRBJ2-3; D possibly corresponds to TRBD2 (5 bases). CDR3 length equals 16 residues. Germline V gene sequence: CDR1 KGHDR, CDR2 SFDVKD. V was cut by 0 bases and J by 6 bases, with 15 bases left in between. The DNA for the CDR3 is TGTGCCACCAGTGATTTGTTTTCCGGGGAAGGGGATACGCAGTATTTT. It is translated as CATSDLFSGEGDTQYF.

This chain uses TRBV6-1 with TRBJ1-3; the D gene is possibly TRBD1 (5 bases). V lost 0 bases and J 9 bases, leaving 9 bases between the germline ends. CDR3 length: 13 residues. Germline CDR1 is MNHNS and CDR2 is SASEGT. The CDR3 is CASSEARGSTIYF. CDR3 coding DNA: TGTGCCAGCAGTGAAGCGCGGGGGAGCACCATATATTTT.

The chain has TRBV11-2 and TRBJ2-2, with D unresolved. The CDR3 has 15 residues. Trimming stripped 2 bases from V and 4 bases from J, with 11 bases between. Germline V gene data show CDR1 as SGHAT and CDR2 as FQNNGV. The CDR3 loop is CASSLNRFSTGELFF. As DNA, the CDR3 is TGTGCCAGCAGCTTAAATCGTTTCTCCACCGGGGAGCTGTTTTTT. Drawing the rest from reference TRBV11-2 and TRBJ2-2, the complete variable domain is EAGVAQSPRYKIIEKRQSVAFWCNPISGHATLYWYQQILGQGPKLLIQFQNNGVVDDSQLPKDRFSAERLKGVDSTLKIQPAKLEDSAVYLCASSLNRFSTGELFFGEGSRLTVL.

This chain links TRBV30 with TRBJ1-5; D gene uncertain. The germline V and J ends were trimmed by 0 bases and 3 bases, with 15 bases remaining between them. CDR1 and CDR2 (germline): GTSNPN, SVGIG (reference sequence). This CDR3 has 16 residues. The CDR3 spells CAWSVPSGGLNQPQHF. DNA for the CDR3: TGTGCCTGGAGTGTCCCTTCGGGAGGCCTCAATCAGCCCCAGCATTTT.

The chain couples TRBV5-6 to TRBJ2-5; 8 bases line up with TRBD2. CDR3 size: 15 residues. In germline, CDR1 is SGHDT, CDR2 YYEEEE. The V and J ends lost 4 bases and 7 bases, in that order; junction bases with no gene match: 12. The CDR3 is CASSVTSAGGGTQYF. The CDR3 DNA is TGTGCCAGCAGCGTGACTAGCGCCGGGGGTGGGACCCAGTACTTC.

V is TRBV30 and J is TRBJ1-1, with TRBD1 as a possible D gene (5 bases). This CDR3 is built from 13 residues. V lost 3 bases to trimming and J lost 6 bases, with 14 bases between them. CDR1 is GTSNPN, CDR2 SVGIG, per germline (reference sequence). CDR3 DNA sequence: TGTGCCTGGAGGGCGTTTGACAGAGCTGAAGCTTTCTTT. This encodes CAWRAFDRAEAFF.

This clone was observed a single time. The chain is built from TRBV9 and TRBJ2-3; 12 nucleotides match TRBD2. Losses at the gene ends were 4 bases for V and 3 bases for J; bases not matched to a gene: 9. CDR1 SGDLS and CDR2 YYNGEE come from the germline V gene. CDR3 length: 17 amino acids. The CDR3 DNA sequence: TGTGCCAGCAGCCCCATCGCCGGGACTAGCGGGACAGATACGCAGTATTTT. It yields the protein CASSPIAGTSGTDTQYF.

The V call is TRBV4-1, the J call TRBJ2-7; tentatively, D is TRBD1 (5 bases). The length of the CDR3 is 15 residues. The germline V gene has CDR1 MGHRA and CDR2 YSYEKL. Deletions cut 1 base from V and 0 bases from J, with 10 bases between. CDR3 DNA: TGCGCCAGCAGCCAAGCCCAGGGAAGCTCCTACGAGCAGTACTTC. This encodes CASSQAQGSSYEQYF.

The chain links TRBV6-5 to TRBJ2-3, with a weak D call TRBD2 (5 bases). The ends were cut back, 7 bases at V and 2 bases at J, with 13 bases in the middle. CDR3 size: 14 residues. Germline V CDR1 and CDR2: MNHEY, SVGAGI. The CDR3 sequence is CASKAGVNTDTQYF. The CDR3 nucleotides are TGTGCCAGCAAGGCCGGGGTAAACACAGATACGCAGTATTTT.

J is TRBJ1-4 and V is TRBV30; TRBD1 matches at 9 bases. Losses at the gene ends were 5 bases for V and 8 bases for J; bases not matched to a gene: 6. This CDR3 is built from 13 residues. CDR1 GTSNPN and CDR2 SVGIG come from the germline V gene (reference sequence). CDR3 DNA sequence: TGTGCCTGGGCACAGGGGGCTTGGGAAAAACTGTTTTTT. It codes for CAWAQGAWEKLFF.

The chain combines TRBV30 with TRBJ1-1; no definite D call. V was trimmed by 2 bases and J by 1 base, leaving 5 bases between them. Germline V gene lookup returns CDR1 GTSNPN and CDR2 SVGIG (reference sequence). This CDR3 region has 12 residues. CDR3 region: CAWSPRNTEAFF. The DNA for the CDR3 is TGTGCCTGGAGTCCGCGGAACACTGAAGCTTTCTTT.

This chain uses TRBV15 with TRBJ2-2; perhaps TRBD2 as D (5 bases). CDR3 length: 20 amino acids. Germline CDR1 is LNHNV and CDR2 is YYDKDF (reference sequence). V lost 3 bases and J lost 5, with 28 bases in between. CDR3: CATSSRWVSPFEGVTGELFF. CDR3 bases: TGTGCCACCAGCAGTCGATGGGTCTCCCCCTTTGAGGGCGTGACCGGGGAGCTGTTTTTT.

CDR3 nucleotides: TGTGCCAGCAGCCCCACTAGCTGGGGGCAGTTCTTC. Translated: CASSPTSWGQFF. The gene calls are TRBV7-2 and TRBJ2-1; possible D gene TRBD2, 6 bases. CDR1 and CDR2 from the germline V gene are SGHTA and FQGNSA. Trimming took 5 bases from V and 12 from J, leaving 14 bases between them. The CDR3 extends over 12 amino acids.

The V call is TRBV6-1, the J call TRBJ2-1; 9 positions match TRBD2. V dropped 3 bases and J dropped 10; count of bases not matched to a gene: 13. From germline, CDR1 is MNHNS and CDR2 SASEGT. The CDR3 covers 16 residues. CDR3 loop: CASSEISGGELWEQFF. The CDR3 nucleotides read TGTGCCAGCAGTGAGATTAGCGGGGGCGAGCTCTGGGAGCAGTTCTTC.

The DNA of the CDR3 is TGTGCCAGCAGCAAACAGAGATCGTCAGATACGCAGTATTTT. It yields the protein CASSKQRSSDTQYF. J is TRBJ2-3 and V is TRBV11-3; D call uncertain. With 5 bases removed from V and 4 bases from J, the gap between germline ends came to 13 bases. The germline gives CDR1 SGHNT, CDR2 YENEEA. The length of the CDR3 is 14 residues. Drawing the rest from reference TRBV11-3 and TRBJ2-3, the complete variable domain is EAGVVQSPRYKIIEKKQPVAFWCNPISGHNTLYWYLQNLGQGPELLIRYENEEAVDDSQLPKDRFSAERLKGVDSTLKIQPAELGDSAVYLCASSKQRSSDTQYFGPGTRLTVL.

V and J are TRBV7-2 and TRBJ2-1; 15 nucleotides align to TRBD2. The CDR3 is made up of 17 amino acids. Germline V CDR1 and CDR2: SGHTA, FQGNSA. Unmatched junction bases numbered 4, after V lost 6 bases and J lost 1 base. In nucleotides, the CDR3 is TGTGCCAGCAGGCGGACTAGCGGGGGGGTATCCTACAATGAGCAGTTCTTC. Its translation is CASRRTSGGVSYNEQFF.

The J gene is TRBJ2-3, the V gene TRBV24-1, with D perhaps matching TRBD2 (6 bases). Germline V gene data show CDR1 as KGHDR and CDR2 as SFDVKD. The CDR3 runs 15 residues. Trimming removed 3 bases from V and 3 bases from J, with 12 bases in between. The CDR3 bases are TGTGCCACCAGTGATCCCTTGGGAGGTACAGATACGCAGTATTTT. This gives the protein CATSDPLGGTDTQYF.

The chain employs TRBV30 and TRBJ1-6; a weak D match, TRBD1 (6 bases). V was pared by 1 base and J by 9 bases, with 19 bases between. In germline, CDR1 is GTSNPN, CDR2 SVGIG (reference sequence). The CDR3 is made up of 16 amino acids. The CDR3 loop reads CAWSAGAQNRISPLHF. CDR3 DNA: TGTGCCTGGAGTGCAGGGGCTCAAAATAGGATTTCACCCCTCCACTTT. Filled out from reference TRBV30 and TRBJ1-6, the complete variable domain reads SQTIHQWPATLVQPVGSPLSLECTVEGTSNPNLYWYRQAAGRGLQLLFYSVGIGQISSEVPQNLSASRPQDRQFILSSKKLLLSDSGFYLCAWSAGAQNRISPLHFGNGTRLTVT.

The chain uses TRBV10-3 and TRBJ1-1; D unresolved. Trimming left V 3 bases short and J 5 bases short, with 7 bases between. This CDR3 contains 12 residues. CDR1 ENHRY and CDR2 SYGVKD come from the germline V gene. DNA for the CDR3: TGTGCCATCAGTGAAGTCGGGACTGAAGCTTTCTTT. Its protein is CAISEVGTEAFF.

This clone was counted only a few times. The V gene is TRBV5-1, the J gene TRBJ1-2; 7 bases agree with TRBD1. The germline CDR1 and CDR2 sequences are SGHRS and YFSETQ. The CDR3 is made up of 15 amino acids. Trimming at V came to 0 bases and at J to 4 bases, leaving 6 bases not matched to a gene. CDR3 sequence (DNA): TGCGCCAGCAGCTTGGCGACAGGGAAGGCCTATGGCTACACCTTC. Its translation is CASSLATGKAYGYTF.

V usage is TRBV18 and J usage is TRBJ1-2; D is perhaps TRBD1 (5 bases). V shed 3 bases and J shed 4 bases, with 12 bases lying between them. CDR3 length: 14 residues. The V gene's germline CDR1 is KGHSH and CDR2 LQKENI. CDR3 sequence reads: CASSPVRQGYGYTF. CDR3 coding DNA: TGTGCCAGCTCACCCGTTCGGCAGGGCTATGGCTACACCTTC.

A few counts support this clone. The rearrangement uses TRBV6-5 and TRBJ1-2, with D maybe TRBD1 (5 bases). CDR1 and CDR2 from the germline V gene are MNHEY and SVGAGI. Trimming took 8 bases from V and 4 from J, leaving 14 bases between them. This CDR3 is built from 13 residues. In DNA form, the CDR3 reads TGTGCCAGCCGCGCGGGGGTTGGCTATGGCTACACCTTC. Amino acids: CASRAGVGYGYTF.

V gene TRBV19 combines with J gene TRBJ2-7; possibly TRBD2 for D (6 bases). CDR1 and CDR2 from the germline V gene are LNHDA and SQIVND (reference sequence). This CDR3 region has 15 residues. V lost 3 bases and J lost 1, with 13 bases in between. The CDR3 DNA sequence: TGTGCCAGTAGTATTGGCGGGGCGCTTTCCTACGAGCAGTACTTC. Translating it yields CASSIGGALSYEQYF. The full variable domain, its missing parts supplied by reference TRBV19 and TRBJ2-7, is DGGITQSPKYLFRKEGQNVTLSCEQNLNHDAMYWYRQDPGQGLRLIYYSQIVNDFQKGDIAEGYSVSREKKESFPLTVTSAQKNPTAFYLCASSIGGALSYEQYFGPGTRLTVT.

The chain carries TRBV5-6 and TRBJ2-3, with 9 nucleotides matching TRBD1. Germline-derived CDR1 and CDR2 are SGHDT and YYEEEE. This CDR3 spans 16 amino acids. J gave up 6 bases and V 4 bases, and 12 bases lay outside the gene matches. DNA for the CDR3: TGTGCCAGCAGCCACCTCGGGACAGGGTATTCTGATACGCAGTATTTT. It codes for CASSHLGTGYSDTQYF.

The chain has TRBV28 and TRBJ2-7, with 10 bases matching TRBD1. The CDR3 has 15 amino acids. Germline CDR1 reads MDHEN; CDR2 reads SYDVKM. V was pared by 5 bases and J by 5 bases, with 9 bases of the junction left unmatched. CDR3 nucleotides: TGTGCCAGCAGTCTTCCGGGACAGGGGTTCCACGAGCAGTACTTC. It encodes CASSLPGQGFHEQYF.

The gene calls are TRBV5-4 and TRBJ1-3, with 9 bases lining up with TRBD1. V was pared by 0 bases and J by 5 bases, with 15 bases of the junction left unmatched. Looked up from germline, CDR1 is SGHNT and CDR2 is YYREEE (reference sequence). The CDR3 extends over 19 amino acids. Here the CDR3 reads CASSLETNGQGKVRNTIYF. CDR3 coding DNA: TGTGCCAGCAGCTTGGAGACCAATGGACAGGGGAAAGTCAGAAACACCATATATTTT. The whole variable domain, filled in from reference TRBV5-4 and TRBJ1-3, reads ETGVTQSPTHLIKTRGQQVTLRCSSQSGHNTVSWYQQALGQGPQFIFQYYREEENGRGNFPPRFSGLQFPNYSSELNVNALELDDSALYLCASSLETNGQGKVRNTIYFGEGSWLTVV.

A single count supports this clone. V and J are TRBV18 and TRBJ2-3, with TRBD2 matching 11 bases. From germline, CDR1 is KGHSH and CDR2 LQKENI. Germline trimming cut 6 bases from V and 1 base from J; bases unmatched to any gene: 3. This CDR3 comprises 15 residues. The CDR3 nucleotides are TGTGCCAGCTCGCCTAGCGGGGGGCGCACAGATACGCAGTATTTT. Its protein is CASSPSGGRTDTQYF.

The chain couples TRBV9 to TRBJ2-2, with TRBD1 matching over 9 bases. Germline-derived CDR1 and CDR2 are SGDLS and YYNGEE. The CDR3 consists of 17 residues. Trimming cost V 4 bases and J 0 bases; bases outside gene matches: 7. The CDR3 region has the DNA TGTGCCAGCAGCACCAGACAGGGGGGAACGAACACCGGGGAGCTGTTTTTT. Its translation is CASSTRQGGTNTGELFF.

The CDR3 loop is CATSAQGSQPQHF. CDR3 sequence (DNA): TGTGCCACCAGTGCCCAGGGCAGTCAGCCCCAGCATTTT. This rearrangement joins TRBV24-1 to TRBJ1-5; a possible D gene is TRBD1 (5 bases). The V end lost 5 bases, the J end lost 6 bases, and 10 bases lay between the germline ends. CDR3 length: 13 amino acids. Germline assignment: CDR1 KGHDR and CDR2 SFDVKD.

The chain has TRBV11-2 and TRBJ2-1, with 10 nucleotides matching TRBD1. The V gene end was trimmed by 3 bases and the J gene end by 9 bases; junction bases not matched to a gene: 11. This CDR3 is built from 16 residues. In germline, CDR1 is SGHAT, CDR2 FQNNGV. The CDR3 region has the DNA TGTGCCAGCAGCTTCCCGGCGCCGACAGGGGGCGTTGAGCAGTTCTTC. Protein: CASSFPAPTGGVEQFF.

The chain carries TRBV24-1 and TRBJ2-5; 8 nucleotides match TRBD1. The V gene's germline CDR1 is KGHDR and CDR2 SFDVKD. This CDR3 has 17 residues. V lost 3 bases, J lost 5 bases, and 13 bases stayed unmatched. Here the CDR3 reads CATSDVAQGALVETQYF. The CDR3 region has the DNA TGTGCCACCAGTGATGTGGCGCAGGGGGCTTTAGTGGAGACCCAGTACTTC.